The 29 T cell receptor beta chains below all came from one sample that was sequenced in a study of T cells in women clearing cervical HPV infection. Clones were sequenced by immunoSEQ multiplex PCR, and TCRdb holds only the in-frame ones, with some missing. This sample's clone table lists 40,000 or so clones. Sequencing was performed on blood buffy coat. The receptors stem from a woman between 18 and 70 years old with a cervical HPV16 infection that either progressed to CIN3+ or cleared (not recorded which).

Notes on this clone: The DNA ends 3 residues before the CDR3 does, and the rest of the CDR3 is filled in from the germline J gene. The rearrangement links TRBV19 to TRBJ2-1, with 7 bases lining up with TRBD2. Germline CDR1 is LNHDA and CDR2 is SQIVND (reference sequence). V lost 3 bases to trimming and J lost 0 bases; unmatched junction nucleotides: 14. CDR3 size: 19 residues. CDR3: CASSMTSRGVVSSYNEQFF. CDR3 DNA, as far as it was read: TGTGCCAGTAGTATGACTAGTCGGGGGGTCGTGAGCTCCTACAATGAG. Looking up the rest from reference TRBV19 and TRBJ2-1 gives the full variable domain: DGGITQSPKYLFRKEGQNVTLSCEQNLNHDAMYWYRQDPGQGLRLIYYSQIVNDFQKGDIAEGYSVSREKKESFPLTVTSAQKNPTAFYLCASSMTSRGVVSSYNEQFFGPGTRLTVL.

Notes on this clone: From the germline J gene comes the end of the CDR3, since the read stops 3 residues before it. The chain recombines TRBV20-1 with TRBJ2-1; D might be TRBD1 (6 bases). This CDR3 region has 15 residues. V lost 0 bases and J lost 7, with 16 bases in between. Germline CDR1 and CDR2: DFQATT and SNEGSKA (reference sequence). The sequenced part of the CDR3 DNA is TGCAGTGCTAGAGAGCTGAGAACAGGGTCGAATGAG. Protein sequence: CSARELRTGSNE. The CDR3 reads in full as CSARELRTGSNEQFF.

About this clone: Read data end 3 residues before the CDR3 end; the end is taken from the germline J gene. The gene calls are TRBV19 and TRBJ2-3; 9 nucleotides match TRBD1. The CDR3 consists of 13 residues. CDR1 is LNHDA, CDR2 SQIVND, per germline (reference sequence). CDR3 sequence reads: CASRQGAPQPQYF. The covered CDR3 bases are TGTGCCAGTAGACAGGGGGCCCCCCAGCCG. The whole variable domain, remainder taken from reference TRBV19 and TRBJ2-3, is DGGITQSPKYLFRKEGQNVTLSCEQNLNHDAMYWYRQDPGQGLRLIYYSQIVNDFQKGDIAEGYSVSREKKESFPLTVTSAQKNPTAFYLCASRQGAPQPQYFGPGTRLTVL.

With respect to this clone: The CDR3 is cut off 3 residues early in the read; its end comes from the germline J gene. The chain couples TRBV20-1 to TRBJ2-3; 8 positions agree with TRBD1. V lost 6 bases, J lost 3 bases, and 8 bases stayed unmatched. Germline V CDR1 and CDR2: DFQATT, SNEGSKA (reference sequence). This CDR3 contains 14 residues. The CDR3 loop reads CSASTGGKTDTQYF. CDR3 DNA, as far as it was read: TGCAGTGCGAGTACAGGGGGGAAGACAGATACG.

Points on this clone: The CDR3 end is not reached by the read, which stops 3 residues before it; the germline J gene fills it in. The chain has TRBV2 and TRBJ2-5, with D possibly TRBD2 on 5 matching bases. Trimming took off 5 bases at V and 5 bases at J, with 15 bases between the two ends. The V gene's germline CDR1 is SNHLY and CDR2 FYNNEI. The CDR3 runs 14 residues. This chain's CDR3 is CASSPDSTRETQYF. Incomplete CDR3 DNA: TGTGCCAGCAGTCCGGACTCTACCCGGGAGACC.

In regard to this clone: The read finishes 3 residues shy of the CDR3 end, and the germline J gene is used to complete it. The V call is TRBV11-2, the J call TRBJ2-2; D uncertain. The V end was cut by 1 base, the J end by 0 bases, with 6 bases between. Germline V gives CDR1 SGHAT, CDR2 FQNNGV. CDR3 length equals 15 residues. CDR3 region: CASSLGLANTGELFF. Incomplete CDR3 DNA: TGTGCCAGCAGCTTAGGGCTTGCGAACACCGGGGAG.

Regarding this clone: The read ends 3 residues before the CDR3 terminus; that terminus is restored from the germline J gene. Other DNA variants within this sample encode the same CDR3. The rearrangement uses TRBV7-2 and TRBJ1-5, with 8 bases aligning to TRBD1. J gave up 4 bases and V 4 bases, and 6 bases lay outside the gene matches. CDR3 length: 15 residues. Germline CDR1 is SGHTA and CDR2 is FQGNSA. The DNA read from the CDR3 is TGTGCCAGCAGCTCCCAGGGGGCCCTGAATCAGCCC. This sequence encodes CASSSQGALNQP. Given in full, the CDR3 is CASSSQGALNQPQHF.

As for this clone: Sequencing ends 3 residues short of the CDR3 end; the germline J gene provides the rest. This chain joins TRBV7-3 and TRBJ2-3; 7 bases align to TRBD2. The V and J ends lost 6 bases and 6 bases, in that order; junction bases with no gene match: 9. Germline lookup yields CDR1 SGHTA and CDR2 FQGTGA. This CDR3 contains 14 residues. CDR3 DNA, as far as it was read: TGTGCCAGCAGTTACGGGACTATTGGGGATACG. It translates to CASSYGTIGDT. Given in full, the CDR3 is CASSYGTIGDTQYF.

With respect to this clone: The sequence runs out 3 residues before the end of the CDR3; the remainder is reconstructed from the germline J gene. The chain uses TRBV30 and TRBJ1-2; TRBD1 matches 7 bases. The CDR3 has 13 residues. Germline V CDR1 and CDR2: GTSNPN, SVGIG (reference sequence). The CDR3 protein is CAWSVEGAIGYTF. The DNA read from the CDR3 is TGTGCCTGGAGTGTAGAGGGGGCGATCGGC. Looking up the rest from reference TRBV30 and TRBJ1-2 gives the full variable domain: SQTIHQWPATLVQPVGSPLSLECTVEGTSNPNLYWYRQAAGRGLQLLFYSVGIGQISSEVPQNLSASRPQDRQFILSSKKLLLSDSGFYLCAWSVEGAIGYTFGSGTRLTVV.

With regard to this clone: Read sequence stops 3 residues before the CDR3 end, and the germline J gene provides the missing end. The chain couples TRBV7-2 to TRBJ1-5; 8 nucleotides align to TRBD1. The V gene's germline CDR1 is SGHTA and CDR2 FQGNSA. The CDR3 sequence is 14 residues long. V lost 4 bases and J lost 6; bases outside the gene matches: 5. CDR3 loop: CASSSGGTRQPQHF. Partial CDR3 DNA: TGTGCCAGCAGCTCAGGGGGCACGCGTCAGCCC.

Remarks on this clone: The read stops 3 residues short of the end of the CDR3; the missing end is completed from the germline J gene. The V and J genes are TRBV5-6 and TRBJ2-5, with 8 bases matching TRBD1. This CDR3 is 15 amino acids long. Germline-derived CDR1 and CDR2 are SGHDT and YYEEEE. Germline trimming cut 4 bases from V and 5 bases from J; bases unmatched to any gene: 10. The chain's CDR3 is CASSPLQGVRETQYF. The covered CDR3 bases are TGTGCCAGCAGCCCCTTACAGGGGGTAAGGGAGACC. Complete variable domain (other parts from reference TRBV5-6 and TRBJ2-5): DAGVTQSPTHLIKTRGQQVTLRCSPKSGHDTVSWYQQALGQGPQFIFQYYEEEERQRGNFPDRFSGHQFPNYSSELNVNALLLGDSALYLCASSPLQGVRETQYFGPGTRLLVL.

As to this clone: The read stops 3 residues short of the end of the CDR3; the missing end is completed from the germline J gene. The chain recombines TRBV5-6 with TRBJ2-5; D not certain. CDR1 SGHDT and CDR2 YYEEEE come from the germline V gene. This CDR3 contains 13 residues. The V gene lost 0 bases and the J gene lost 4 bases, with 7 bases spanning the gap. The CDR3 bases that were read are TGTGCCAGCAGCTTGGACCAGAGAGAGACC. It is translated as CASSLDQRET. In full, the CDR3 is CASSLDQRETQYF.

Incomplete CDR3 DNA: TGTGCCACCCCTCCAGGACCCGGACTAGCGGGACCTAACACAGATACG. Amino acids: CATPPGPGLAGPNTDT. The complete CDR3 reads CATPPGPGLAGPNTDTQYF. The chain uses TRBV24-1 and TRBJ2-3; 12 positions match TRBD2. The CDR3 end falls 3 residues outside the read, so it is completed with the germline J gene. The CDR3 runs to 19 residues. Germline CDR1 reads KGHDR; CDR2 reads SFDVKD. V was pared by 9 bases and J by 2 bases, with 17 bases of the junction left unmatched.

Comment on this clone: With the read ending 3 residues before the CDR3 end, the germline J gene is used to fill in that end. V usage is TRBV7-2 and J usage is TRBJ2-7; tentative D call: TRBD1 (6 bases). The CDR3 runs 15 residues. Germline V gives CDR1 SGHTA, CDR2 FQGNSA. Trimming cost V 6 bases and J 0 bases, with 15 bases left between them. CDR3 DNA (partial): TGTGCCAGCAGACTAAACCCAGGGGACTCCTACGAG. It specifies CASRLNPGDSYE. The entire CDR3 sequence reads CASRLNPGDSYEQYF.

With respect to this clone: The read halts 3 residues ahead of the CDR3 end, with the missing end drawn from the germline J gene. The V and J genes are TRBV19 and TRBJ1-4; D possibly corresponds to TRBD1 (5 bases). The germline V gene encodes CDR1 LNHDA and CDR2 SQIVND (reference sequence). The CDR3 loop spans 16 amino acids. The sequenced part of the CDR3 DNA is TGTGCCAGTAGTACTCCCCGGTCAGGGAGAGGTTCACCA. The encoded protein is CASSTPRSGRGSP. The entire CDR3 is CASSTPRSGRGSPLFF. The variable domain in full, completed from reference TRBV19 and TRBJ1-4, reads DGGITQSPKYLFRKEGQNVTLSCEQNLNHDAMYWYRQDPGQGLRLIYYSQIVNDFQKGDIAEGYSVSREKKESFPLTVTSAQKNPTAFYLCASSTPRSGRGSPLFFGSGTQLSVL.

With respect to this clone: The read finishes 3 residues shy of the CDR3 end, and the germline J gene is used to complete it. V usage is TRBV5-1 and J usage is TRBJ2-1; a weak D match, TRBD1 (5 bases). CDR1 SGHRS and CDR2 YFSETQ come from the germline V gene. This CDR3 region has 15 residues. V lost 0 bases and J 9 bases, leaving 16 bases between the germline ends. The covered CDR3 bases are TGCGCCAGCAGCTTGGGGGTCAGGGCAGTCAGTGAG. It is translated as CASSLGVRAVSE. The whole CDR3 region reads CASSLGVRAVSEQFF.

For this clone: The read falls 3 residues short of the CDR3 end, and the missing part is taken from the germline J gene. The genes are TRBV7-7 and TRBJ2-2; D is ambiguous. V was cut by 2 bases and J by 2 bases, with 3 bases left in between. The CDR3 has 13 amino acids. CDR1 and CDR2 from the germline V gene are SSHAT and FNYEAQ (reference sequence). The CDR3: CASSLPNTGELFF. CDR3 bases read: TGTGCCAGCAGCTTACCTAACACCGGGGAG.

Notes on this clone: The sequence runs out 3 residues before the end of the CDR3; the remainder is reconstructed from the germline J gene. This sequence joins TRBV5-1 and TRBJ2-6; 9 bases are a match to TRBD1. The CDR3 totals 16 residues. Germline values: CDR1 SGHRS, CDR2 YFSETQ. With V trimmed by 7 bases and J by 4 bases, 9 bases remained unmatched. The CDR3 here is CASSEGQGSGANVLTF. Partial CDR3 DNA: TGCGCCAGCTCCGAAGGACAGGGGTCCGGGGCCAACGTC.

To note about this clone: The read ends 3 residues early relative to the CDR3; the germline J gene fills the gap. The rearrangement joins TRBV6-2 or TRBV6-3 to TRBJ2-7, with 9 bases aligning to TRBD1. This CDR3 comprises 13 residues. Germline lookup yields CDR1 MNHEY and CDR2 SVGEGT. V lost 6 bases to trimming and J lost 6 bases; unmatched junction nucleotides: 6. The CDR3 protein is CASSRTGEREQYF. The covered CDR3 bases are TGTGCCAGCAGCAGGACAGGGGAGCGCGAG.

About this clone itself: The CDR3 is cut off 3 residues early in the read; its end comes from the germline J gene. V usage is TRBV7-2 and J usage is TRBJ2-2, with a possible D match to TRBD1 (6 bases). CDR3 length equals 13 residues. V dropped 4 bases and J dropped 7 bases, with 10 bases sitting between them. Germline CDR1 SGHTA, CDR2 FQGNSA. CDR3 residues: CASSWAGDGELFF. The DNA read from the CDR3 is TGTGCCAGCAGCTGGGCAGGGGACGGGGAG.

A note on this clone: The DNA ends 3 residues before the CDR3 does, and the rest of the CDR3 is filled in from the germline J gene. The J gene is TRBJ1-2, the V gene TRBV19; 10 bases are shared with TRBD1. The germline CDR1 and CDR2 sequences are LNHDA and SQIVND (reference sequence). CDR3 size: 17 residues. The part of the CDR3 DNA that was read is TGTGCCAGTAGTAGGACCACCGGGACAGGGGTCTACAATGAC. Protein product: CASSRTTGTGVYND. In full, the CDR3 is CASSRTTGTGVYNDYTF.

Concerning this clone: The read terminates 3 residues before the CDR3 end, so the remaining end is supplied by the germline J gene. The chain couples TRBV7-2 to TRBJ2-1, with D tentatively TRBD2 (5 bases). Germline CDR1 reads SGHTA; CDR2 reads FQGNSA. Trimming removed 0 bases from V and 5 bases from J, with 5 bases in between. The CDR3 spans 13 residues. The CDR3 DNA, read in part, is TGTGCCAGCAGCTTAGCGAGGGACAATGAG. This codes for CASSLARDNE. Given in full, the CDR3 is CASSLARDNEQFF.

Concerning this clone itself: The CDR3 extends 3 residues past the end of the read, so its final part is completed from the germline J gene. The chain uses TRBV18 and TRBJ1-1; no firm D call. V dropped 5 bases and J dropped 7 bases, with 14 bases sitting between them. Per germline, CDR1 KGHSH and CDR2 LQKENI. This CDR3 is 13 amino acids long. CDR3 sequence reads: CASSGRVTDEAFF. CDR3 DNA (partial): TGTGCCAGCTCAGGGCGGGTGACTGATGAA.

About this clone itself: The read comes to an end 3 residues before the CDR3 does, leaving the germline J gene to fill in the end. V gene TRBV7-8 combines with J gene TRBJ2-6, with 12 bases matching TRBD1. Germline loops: CDR1 SGHVS, CDR2 FQNEAQ. The V segment lost 5 bases and the J segment 3 bases; nucleotides outside the gene matches: 5. CDR3 length equals 17 residues. Incomplete CDR3 DNA: TGTGCCAGCAGCCTGGGACAGGGGGCGGGTGGGGCCAACGTC. This codes for CASSLGQGAGGANV. In full, the CDR3 reads CASSLGQGAGGANVLTF.

As to this clone: The read comes to an end 3 residues before the CDR3 does, leaving the germline J gene to fill in the end. The J gene is TRBJ1-1, the V gene TRBV20-1; D ambiguous. This CDR3 has 13 amino acids. The V end lost 1 base, the J end lost 1 base, and 7 bases lay between the germline ends. Germline CDR1 is DFQATT and CDR2 is SNEGSKA (reference sequence). The sequenced part of the CDR3 DNA is TGCAGTGCTAGAGGCGGATCGAACACTGAA. Protein sequence: CSARGGSNTE. In full, the CDR3 is CSARGGSNTEAFF.

CDR3 sequence reads: CASSLYDREINEQFF. Incomplete CDR3 DNA: TGCGCCAGCAGCTTGTACGACAGGGAAATCAATGAG. V usage is TRBV5-1 and J usage is TRBJ2-1; 7 bases are shared with TRBD1. The CDR3 extends 3 residues past the end of the read, so its final part is completed from the germline J gene. With V trimmed by 1 base and J by 6 bases, 7 bases remained unmatched. Germline V lookup: CDR1 SGHRS, CDR2 YFSETQ. This CDR3 has 15 amino acids.

Details on this clone: The sequence runs out 3 residues before the end of the CDR3; the remainder is reconstructed from the germline J gene. This chain connects TRBV30 to TRBJ1-5; perhaps TRBD1 as D (6 bases). CDR1 and CDR2 (germline): GTSNPN, SVGIG (reference sequence). The CDR3 consists of 15 residues. V lost 3 bases and J lost 4, with 16 bases in between. This CDR3 reads CAWSDSGTPNQPQHF. CDR3 bases read: TGTGCCTGGAGCGACTCCGGGACACCAAATCAGCCC.

A note on this clone: The missing CDR3 end, 3 residues past where the read stops, is filled in from the germline J gene. The V call is TRBV29-1, the J call TRBJ2-5; D uncertain. V lost 7 bases and J lost 5, with 11 bases in between. Germline CDR1 reads SQVTM; CDR2 reads ANQGSEA. The CDR3 is 11 amino acids. The CDR3 loop is CSGRVGETQYF. CDR3 bases read: TGCAGCGGTAGGGTTGGGGAGACC.

In regard to this clone: An end of the junction does not agree with germline; a read error may underlie this. The read terminates 3 residues before the CDR3 end, so the remaining end is supplied by the germline J gene. The same CDR3 can be traced to other DNA sequences in this sample. The chain combines TRBV2 with TRBJ1-2; no definite D call. This CDR3 is built from 15 residues. In germline, CDR1 is SNHLY, CDR2 FYNNEI. CDR3 sequence reads: CASSEAREFGYGYTF. CDR3 DNA (partial): TGTGCCAGCAGTGAAGCGCGGGAGTTTGGCTATGGT.